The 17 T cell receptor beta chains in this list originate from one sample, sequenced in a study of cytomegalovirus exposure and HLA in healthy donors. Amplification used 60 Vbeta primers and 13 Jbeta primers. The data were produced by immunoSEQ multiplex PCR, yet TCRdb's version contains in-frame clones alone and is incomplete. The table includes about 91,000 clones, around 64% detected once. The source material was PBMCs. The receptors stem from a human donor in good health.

DNA of the CDR3: TGTGCCAGCAGCTTGGGGACTCACTACAATGAGCAGTTCTTC. It translates to CASSLGTHYNEQFF. The rearrangement joins TRBV7-2 to TRBJ2-1, with a possible D match to TRBD2 (6 bases). CDR1 is SGHTA, CDR2 FQGNSA, per germline. The CDR3 covers 14 residues. Deletions cut 3 bases from V and 3 bases from J, with 9 bases between. Together with reference TRBV7-2 and TRBJ2-1, the CDR3 gives the full variable domain: GAGVSQSPSNKVTEKGKDVELRCDPISGHTALYWYRQSLGQGLEFLIYFQGNSAPDKSGLPSDRFSAERTGGSVSTLTIQRTQQEDSAVYLCASSLGTHYNEQFFGPGTRLTVL.

The CDR3 is CASSQGQGAQETQYF. The DNA for the CDR3 is TGTGCCAGCAGCCAAGGACAGGGGGCTCAAGAGACCCAGTACTTC. The chain joins TRBV11-3 to TRBJ2-5, with 11 bases matching TRBD1. Losses at the gene ends were 5 bases for V and 2 bases for J; bases not matched to a gene: 4. Germline CDR1 is SGHNT and CDR2 is YENEEA. CDR3 length: 15 amino acids.

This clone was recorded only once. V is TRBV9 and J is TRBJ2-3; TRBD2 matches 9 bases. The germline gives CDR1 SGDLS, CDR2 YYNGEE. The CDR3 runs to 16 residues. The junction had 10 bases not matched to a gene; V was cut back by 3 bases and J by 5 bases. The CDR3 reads CASSAPYSGGRDTQYF. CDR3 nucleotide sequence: TGTGCCAGCAGCGCCCCATATAGCGGGGGCAGAGATACGCAGTATTTT.

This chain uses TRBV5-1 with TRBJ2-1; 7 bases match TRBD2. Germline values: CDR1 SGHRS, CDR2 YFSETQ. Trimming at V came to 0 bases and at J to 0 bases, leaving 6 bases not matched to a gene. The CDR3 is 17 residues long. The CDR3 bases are TGCGCCAGCAGCTTGGTCACTAGCGCCAGCTCCTACAATGAGCAGTTCTTC. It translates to CASSLVTSASSYNEQFF.

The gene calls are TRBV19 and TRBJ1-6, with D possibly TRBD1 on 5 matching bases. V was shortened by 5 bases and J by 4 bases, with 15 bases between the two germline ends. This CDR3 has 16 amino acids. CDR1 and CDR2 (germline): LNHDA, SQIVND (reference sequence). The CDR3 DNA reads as TGTGCCAGTAGTTTCCCCGGACACTCATATAATTCACCCCTCCACTTT. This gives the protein CASSFPGHSYNSPLHF. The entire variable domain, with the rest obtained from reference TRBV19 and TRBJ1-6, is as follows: DGGITQSPKYLFRKEGQNVTLSCEQNLNHDAMYWYRQDPGQGLRLIYYSQIVNDFQKGDIAEGYSVSREKKESFPLTVTSAQKNPTAFYLCASSFPGHSYNSPLHFGNGTRLTVT.

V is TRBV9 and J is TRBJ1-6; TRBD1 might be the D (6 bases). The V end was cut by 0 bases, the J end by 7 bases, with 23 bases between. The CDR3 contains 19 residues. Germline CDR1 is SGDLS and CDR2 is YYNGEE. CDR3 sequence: CASSVEARRGGHMNSPLHF. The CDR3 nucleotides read TGTGCCAGCAGCGTAGAGGCCCGAAGGGGGGGGCATATGAATTCACCCCTCCACTTT.

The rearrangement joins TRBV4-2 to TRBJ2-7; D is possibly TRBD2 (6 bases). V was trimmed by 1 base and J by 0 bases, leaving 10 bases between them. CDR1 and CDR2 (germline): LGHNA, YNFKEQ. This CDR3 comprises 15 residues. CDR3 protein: CASSQAAGSSYEQYF. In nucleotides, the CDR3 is TGTGCCAGCAGCCAAGCGGCGGGGTCCTCCTACGAGCAGTACTTC.

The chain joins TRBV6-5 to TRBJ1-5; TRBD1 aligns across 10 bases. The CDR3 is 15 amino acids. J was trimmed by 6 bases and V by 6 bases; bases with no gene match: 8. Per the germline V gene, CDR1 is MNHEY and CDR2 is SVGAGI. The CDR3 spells CASSAGTGVIQPQHF. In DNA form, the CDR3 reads TGTGCCAGCAGCGCCGGGACAGGGGTGATTCAGCCCCAGCATTTT.

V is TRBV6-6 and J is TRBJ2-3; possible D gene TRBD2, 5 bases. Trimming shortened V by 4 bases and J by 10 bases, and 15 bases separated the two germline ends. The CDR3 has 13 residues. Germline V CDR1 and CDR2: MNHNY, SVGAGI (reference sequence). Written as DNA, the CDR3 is TGTGCCAGCAGTTCCGATCGGGCTAGCCCGCAGTATTTT. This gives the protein CASSSDRASPQYF.

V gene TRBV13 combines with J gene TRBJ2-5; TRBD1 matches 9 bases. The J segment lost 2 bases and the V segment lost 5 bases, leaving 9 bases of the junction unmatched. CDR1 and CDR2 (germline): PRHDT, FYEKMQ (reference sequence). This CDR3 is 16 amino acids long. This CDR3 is CASSQITGQGQETQYF. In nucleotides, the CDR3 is TGTGCCAGCAGCCAAATAACTGGACAGGGGCAAGAGACCCAGTACTTC.

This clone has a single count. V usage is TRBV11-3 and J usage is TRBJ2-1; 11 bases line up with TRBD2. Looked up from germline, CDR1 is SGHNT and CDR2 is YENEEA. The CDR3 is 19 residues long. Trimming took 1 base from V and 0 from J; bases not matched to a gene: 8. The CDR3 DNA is TGTGCCAGCAGCTTAGGGGTAGCGGGGGGGGACAGCTCCTACAATGAGCAGTTCTTC. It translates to CASSLGVAGGDSSYNEQFF.

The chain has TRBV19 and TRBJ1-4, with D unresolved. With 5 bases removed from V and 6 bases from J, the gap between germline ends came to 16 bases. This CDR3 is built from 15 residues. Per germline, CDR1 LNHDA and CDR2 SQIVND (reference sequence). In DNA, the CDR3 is TGTGCCAGTAGTCTCCGGACGAAGGGAGATGAAAAACTGTTTTTT. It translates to CASSLRTKGDEKLFF. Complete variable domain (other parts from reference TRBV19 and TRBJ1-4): DGGITQSPKYLFRKEGQNVTLSCEQNLNHDAMYWYRQDPGQGLRLIYYSQIVNDFQKGDIAEGYSVSREKKESFPLTVTSAQKNPTAFYLCASSLRTKGDEKLFFGSGTQLSVL.

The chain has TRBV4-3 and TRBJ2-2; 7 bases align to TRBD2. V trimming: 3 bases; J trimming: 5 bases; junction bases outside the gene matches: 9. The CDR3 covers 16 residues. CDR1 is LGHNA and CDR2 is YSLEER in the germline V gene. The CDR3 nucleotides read TGCGCCAGCAGCCAGCGAGGGAGGGTACAGACCGGGGAGCTGTTTTTT. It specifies CASSQRGRVQTGELFF.

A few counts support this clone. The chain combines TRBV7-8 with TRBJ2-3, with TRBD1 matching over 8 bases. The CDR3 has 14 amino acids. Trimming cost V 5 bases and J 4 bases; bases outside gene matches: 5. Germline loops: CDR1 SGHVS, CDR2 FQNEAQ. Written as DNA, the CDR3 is TGTGCCAGCAGCCCTAGACAGGGGCCAGATACGCAGTATTTT. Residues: CASSPRQGPDTQYF.

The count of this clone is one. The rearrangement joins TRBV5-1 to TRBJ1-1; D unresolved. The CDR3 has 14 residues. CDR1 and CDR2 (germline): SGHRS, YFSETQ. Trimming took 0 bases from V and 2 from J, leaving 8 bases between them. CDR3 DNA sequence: TGCGCCAGCAGCTTGGAACGGGTCAACACTGAAGCTTTCTTT. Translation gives CASSLERVNTEAFF.

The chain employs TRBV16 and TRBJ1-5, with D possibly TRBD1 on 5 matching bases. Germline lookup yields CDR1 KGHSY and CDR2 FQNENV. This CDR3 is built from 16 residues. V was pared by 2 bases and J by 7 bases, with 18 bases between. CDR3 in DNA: TGTGCCAGCAGCCAAATCCCGGGGGTTCAGGAGCAGCCCCAGCATTTT. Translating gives CASSQIPGVQEQPQHF.

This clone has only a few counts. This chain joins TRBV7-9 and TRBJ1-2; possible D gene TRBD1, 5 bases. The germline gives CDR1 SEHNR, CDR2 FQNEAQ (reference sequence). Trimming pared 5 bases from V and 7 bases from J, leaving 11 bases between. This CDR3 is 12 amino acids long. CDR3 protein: CASSPPQGGYTF. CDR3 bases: TGTGCCAGCAGCCCCCCCCAGGGTGGCTACACCTTC.